Ten or more counts support the clone carrying this TCR beta chain. From the PCR reads, TCRdb called clonotypes with MiXCR, one entry per CDR3 protein. Of about 67,000 distinct CDR3 sequences listed, about a sixth are singletons. The data were taken from a study of molecular identifiers for immune sequencing clone quantification. The germline V gene encodes CDR1 SGHAT and CDR2 FQNNGV. V lost 3 bases, J lost 4 bases, and 10 bases lay in between. This CDR3 contains 13 residues. The V gene is TRBV11-2, the J gene TRBJ2-7; no clear D. The sample was naive CD8+ T cells from blood, with Jurkat cell RNA spiked in. Subset specified: FACS-sorted CD8+CD4-CCR7+CD45RA+ naive T cells. This receptor was taken from a human donor in good health. Some libraries in this study had Jurkat cell RNA spiked in. The CDR3 DNA follows: TGTGCCAGCAGCTTCCGCAGTGGGTACGAGCAGTACTTC. Protein sequence: CASSFRSGYEQYF.